Listed below are T cell receptor beta chains from one sample, sequenced in a study of identifying expanded T cells in peripheral blood. Assay: immunoSEQ multiplex PCR; the TCRdb copy retains only in-frame clones and omits some. The sample holds around 100,000 clones; approximately 88% are singletons and the top ten take 5% to 6.5%. Sequencing was carried out using blood. These receptors originate from a person aged 18 to 70 in good health. CDR3s include the opening cysteine and the closing phenylalanine or tryptophan. Fields, in order: V gene, J gene, CDR3 protein.

TRBV5-4	TRBJ1-2	CASSSQTAAYGYTF
TRBV2	TRBJ2-7	CASRRYHEQYF
TRBV4-2	TRBJ1-4	CASSQGGGAPGEKLFF
TRBV15	TRBJ1-5	CATSRPDRVPNQPQHF
TRBV12-5	TRBJ1-5	CASGLVLDRTSYQPQHF
TRBV14	TRBJ1-1	CASSQGVNTEAFF
TRBV5-6	TRBJ2-7	CASSLVPGAYEQYF
TRBV7-2	TRBJ1-4	CASSLEWGRSYEKLFF
TRBV19	TRBJ1-2	CASSMTGAQGDYGYTF
TRBV30	TRBJ1-1	CAWRGLPFEAFF
TRBV15	TRBJ1-1	CATSRMRGLSDVGTEAFF
TRBV30	TRBJ1-2	CAWRGQEVGYTF
TRBV9	TRBJ1-1	CASSVVDTEAFF
TRBV9	TRBJ1-6	CASSVLPGDNSPLHF
TRBV2	TRBJ1-4	CASLFQGRANEKLFF
TRBV5-1	TRBJ2-7	CASSRVPGQGPYEQYF
TRBV4-2	TRBJ1-2	CASSQEIARGTSNYGYTF
TRBV7-9	TRBJ1-2	CASSPTTGRDYGYTF
TRBV29-1	TRBJ1-4	CSVDSGGRGEKLFF
TRBV5-1	TRBJ1-4	CASSLGVPVGGEKLFF
TRBV23-1	TRBJ1-2	CASSPPLDRLGCTF
TRBV29-1	TRBJ1-1	CSVVVHGRGFTEAFF